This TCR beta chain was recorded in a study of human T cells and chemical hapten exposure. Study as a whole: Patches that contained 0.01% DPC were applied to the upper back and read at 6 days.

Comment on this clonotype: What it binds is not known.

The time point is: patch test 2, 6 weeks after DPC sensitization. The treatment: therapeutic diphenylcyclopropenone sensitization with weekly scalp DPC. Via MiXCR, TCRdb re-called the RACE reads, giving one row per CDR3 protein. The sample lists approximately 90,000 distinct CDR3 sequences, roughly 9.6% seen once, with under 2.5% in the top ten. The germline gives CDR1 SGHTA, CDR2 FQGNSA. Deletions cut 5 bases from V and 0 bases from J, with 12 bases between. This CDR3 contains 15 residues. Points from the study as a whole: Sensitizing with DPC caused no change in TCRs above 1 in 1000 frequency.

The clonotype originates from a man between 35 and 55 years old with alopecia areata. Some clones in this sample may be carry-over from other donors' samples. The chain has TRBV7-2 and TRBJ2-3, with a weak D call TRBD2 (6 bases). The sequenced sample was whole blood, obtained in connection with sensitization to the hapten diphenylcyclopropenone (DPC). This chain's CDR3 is CASSLGGPSTDTQYF. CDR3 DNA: TGTGCCAGCAGCCTGGGAGGACCTAGCACAGATACGCAGTATTTT.